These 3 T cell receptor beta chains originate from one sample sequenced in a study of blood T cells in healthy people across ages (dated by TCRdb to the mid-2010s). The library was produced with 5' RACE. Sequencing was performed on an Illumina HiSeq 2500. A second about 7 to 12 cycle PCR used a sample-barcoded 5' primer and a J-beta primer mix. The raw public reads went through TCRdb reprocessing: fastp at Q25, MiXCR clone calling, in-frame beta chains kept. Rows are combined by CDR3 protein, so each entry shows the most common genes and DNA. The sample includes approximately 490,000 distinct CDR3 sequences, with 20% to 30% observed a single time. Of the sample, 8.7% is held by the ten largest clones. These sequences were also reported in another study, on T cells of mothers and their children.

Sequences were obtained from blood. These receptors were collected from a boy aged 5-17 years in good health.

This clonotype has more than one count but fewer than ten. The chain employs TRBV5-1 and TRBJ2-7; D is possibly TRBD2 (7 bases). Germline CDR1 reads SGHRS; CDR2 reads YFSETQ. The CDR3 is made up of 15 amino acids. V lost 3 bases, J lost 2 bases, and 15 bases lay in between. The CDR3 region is CASSWGGQGPYEQYF. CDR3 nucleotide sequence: TGCGCCAGCAGCTGGGGAGGGCAGGGGCCCTACGAGCAGTACTTC.

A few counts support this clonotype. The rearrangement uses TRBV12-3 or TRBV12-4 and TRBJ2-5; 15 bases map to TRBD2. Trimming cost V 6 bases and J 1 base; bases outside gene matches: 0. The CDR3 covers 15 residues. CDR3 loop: CASRGLAGGQETQYF. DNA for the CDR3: TGTGCCAGCAGGGGACTAGCGGGGGGCCAAGAGACCCAGTACTTC.

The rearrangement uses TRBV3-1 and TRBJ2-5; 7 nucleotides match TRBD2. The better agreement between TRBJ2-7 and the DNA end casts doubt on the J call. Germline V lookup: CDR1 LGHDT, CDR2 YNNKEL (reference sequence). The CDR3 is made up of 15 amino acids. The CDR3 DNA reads TGTGCCAGCAGCCAAGATGTGGGGGGGTTCTACGAGCAGTACTTC. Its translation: CASSQDVGGFYEQYF.